These 17 T cell receptor beta chains were sequenced from one sample in a study of blood T cell repertoires in COVID-19. The table came from immunoSEQ multiplex PCR; TCRdb's copy has only in-frame clones and leaves some out. The data contain approximately 230,000 clones, about nine tenths of them singletons. Sequences were obtained from PBMCs or T cells enriched from blood (not recorded which). The receptors come from a woman aged 18-29 years who had recovered from COVID-19.

The J gene is TRBJ1-4, the V gene TRBV28; possible D gene TRBD1, 5 bases. V gave up 5 bases and J gave up 7 bases, with 14 bases separating them. The CDR3 consists of 14 residues. The germline CDR1 and CDR2 sequences are MDHEN and SYDVKM. The CDR3 DNA reads as TGTGCCAGCAGTGCGGGGCAGCTCCTTGAAAAACTGTTTTTT. This gives the protein CASSAGQLLEKLFF.

This clone appeared a few times. This chain uses TRBV28 with TRBJ1-4; perhaps TRBD1 as D (5 bases). This CDR3 has 16 amino acids. Deletions cut 2 bases from V and 2 bases from J, with 12 bases between. Germline V gene sequence: CDR1 MDHEN, CDR2 SYDVKM. In DNA, the CDR3 is TGTGCCAGCAGTTTACTGGGGGGGGACACTAATGAAAAACTGTTTTTT. It translates to CASSLLGGDTNEKLFF.

V and J are TRBV7-8 and TRBJ1-2; D remains ambiguous. The CDR3 has 15 residues. Trimming cost V 1 base and J 2 bases, with 11 bases left between them. Germline V gene sequence: CDR1 SGHVS, CDR2 FQNEAQ. The CDR3 loop reads CASSLDPDGNYGYTF. The CDR3 region has the DNA TGTGCCAGCAGCTTAGATCCCGACGGGAACTATGGCTACACCTTC.

This clone was picked up one time. The gene calls are TRBV6-7 and TRBJ1-2; D may be TRBD1 (6 bases). TRBV6-7 carries the ORF label, with uncertain function. The CDR3 is made up of 11 amino acids. V lost 10 bases and J lost 4, with 10 bases in between. The DNA for the CDR3 is TGTGCCACAGGGGATTTCTATGGCTACACCTTC. Translation gives CATGDFYGYTF.

Worth noting for this clone: The germline gene is not matched at one end of the junction; a read error may be the cause. This chain links TRBV7-3 with TRBJ2-1; TRBD1 matches at 7 bases. This CDR3 has 15 residues. Germline V gene sequence: CDR1 SGHTA, CDR2 FQGTGA. The CDR3 spells CASSVTGTAHNEQFF. The CDR3 DNA is TGTGCCAGCAGCGTAACCGGGACAGCTCACAATGAGCAGTTCTTC.

V usage is TRBV7-3 and J usage is TRBJ1-2; 7 nucleotides align to TRBD1. Germline-derived CDR1 and CDR2 are SGHTA and FQGTGA. Unmatched junction bases numbered 9, after V lost 5 bases and J lost 0 bases. There are 16 residues in the CDR3. This CDR3 reads CASSGRDSSANYGYTF. In DNA, the CDR3 is TGTGCCAGCAGCGGTCGGGACAGCTCTGCTAACTATGGCTACACCTTC.

The chain links TRBV19 to TRBJ1-2; weak D call: TRBD1 (6 bases). The V gene lost 6 bases and the J gene lost 0 bases, with 8 bases spanning the gap. Looked up from germline, CDR1 is LNHDA and CDR2 is SQIVND (reference sequence). This CDR3 spans 13 amino acids. This CDR3 reads CASRDRANYGYTF. CDR3 nucleotide sequence: TGTGCCAGTAGGGACAGAGCTAACTATGGCTACACCTTC.

The rearrangement links TRBV5-5 to TRBJ1-1; D is possibly TRBD1 (5 bases). V was cut by 2 bases and J by 4 bases, with 18 bases left in between. Germline CDR1 is SGHKS and CDR2 is YYEKEE (reference sequence). CDR3 length: 16 residues. The CDR3 DNA sequence: TGTGCCAGCAGCTTACAGGCTGATCCCCAGGTCACTGAAGCTTTCTTT. It encodes CASSLQADPQVTEAFF.

This chain joins TRBV18 and TRBJ2-7, with 9 bases matching TRBD2. Germline trimming cut 1 base from V and 5 bases from J; bases unmatched to any gene: 12. Germline V gene sequence: CDR1 KGHSH, CDR2 LQKENI. The CDR3 has 17 amino acids. The DNA of the CDR3 is TGTGCCAGCTCACCACGTGACGTCCCGGGACTAGCCCACGAGCAGTACTTC. It specifies CASSPRDVPGLAHEQYF.

This clone is a singleton in its sample. The V gene is TRBV5-1, the J gene TRBJ2-3; TRBD2 matches at 10 bases. The CDR3 covers 18 residues. Germline-derived CDR1 and CDR2 are SGHRS and YFSETQ. The J segment lost 3 bases and the V segment lost 4 bases, leaving 14 bases of the junction unmatched. The CDR3 nucleotides are TGCGCCAGCAGCCCTAGAGGTAGCGGGAGGAGAGTAACAGATACGCAGTATTTT. Encoded protein: CASSPRGSGRRVTDTQYF.

The chain combines TRBV25-1 with TRBJ1-1; a possible D gene is TRBD1 (5 bases). Trimming stripped 2 bases from V and 3 bases from J, with 19 bases between. Germline values: CDR1 MGHDK, CDR2 SYGVNS. The CDR3 length is 17 residues. The chain's CDR3 is CASSEMGGAPWDTEAFF. The DNA of the CDR3 is TGTGCCAGCAGTGAAATGGGAGGGGCCCCTTGGGACACTGAAGCTTTCTTT.

The V gene is TRBV2, the J gene TRBJ1-4, with D hard to call. Germline V gives CDR1 SNHLY, CDR2 FYNNEI. The CDR3 spans 14 residues. V gave up 6 bases and J gave up 1 base, with 9 bases separating them. In DNA, the CDR3 is TGTGCCAGCAGCCGCCAGAAAACTAATGAAAAACTGTTTTTT. It translates to CASSRQKTNEKLFF.

The chain recombines TRBV28 with TRBJ1-2; D gene ambiguous. Trimming pared 4 bases from V and 2 bases from J, leaving 17 bases between. This CDR3 region has 16 residues. Germline CDR1 reads MDHEN; CDR2 reads SYDVKM. The CDR3 DNA sequence: TGTGCCAGCAGTTCCCCTCGGATAGACGGGAACTATGGCTACACCTTC. As protein: CASSSPRIDGNYGYTF.

The chain employs TRBV7-9 and TRBJ2-3, with D possibly matching TRBD2 (5 bases). There are 12 residues in the CDR3. The germline V gene has CDR1 SEHNR and CDR2 FQNEAQ (reference sequence). V was clipped by 3 bases and J by 6 bases, with 7 bases between them. This CDR3 reads CASSFSGDTQYF. As DNA, the CDR3 is TGTGCCAGCAGCTTCTCGGGGGATACGCAGTATTTT.

V is TRBV4-1 and J is TRBJ2-3; D is unresolved. The CDR3 covers 16 residues. Germline values: CDR1 MGHRA, CDR2 YSYEKL. The germline V and J ends were trimmed by 0 bases and 6 bases, with 16 bases remaining between them. CDR3 nucleotides: TGCGCCAGCAGCCAAGATAGTGCAGGCCCACGGGATACGCAGTATTTT. Translation gives CASSQDSAGPRDTQYF.

The V call is TRBV5-6, the J call TRBJ2-1; 9 bases agree with TRBD2. The germline V gene encodes CDR1 SGHDT and CDR2 YYEEEE. J lost 7 bases, V lost 4 bases, and 6 bases had no gene match. The length of the CDR3 is 14 residues. The CDR3 sequence is CASSEIAGVNEQFF. Written as DNA, the CDR3 is TGTGCCAGCAGCGAAATAGCGGGAGTAAATGAGCAGTTCTTC.

The chain combines TRBV23-1 with TRBJ1-4; D possibly corresponds to TRBD1 (5 bases). TRBV23-1 is reported as an ORF; its role is uncertain. The CDR3 sequence is 18 residues long. Trimming cost V 4 bases and J 0 bases, with 18 bases left between them. In DNA form, the CDR3 reads TGCGCCAGCAGTCCCAGGGTGCGAATATCCCCAACTAATGAAAAACTGTTTTTT. Translation gives CASSPRVRISPTNEKLFF.